This is a list of T cell receptor beta chains from one sample in a study of blood T cell repertoires in COVID-19. Only in-frame clones appear in the TCRdb table, and some are missing; sequencing was by immunoSEQ multiplex PCR. The table has around 200,000 clones, about four fifths seen once; the top ten hold about 10%. Sequencing used peripheral blood. The receptors shown here come from a woman aged 80 or older with acute or convalescent COVID-19. The CDR3 runs from the conserved cysteine through the conserved F or W. The order of the fields is clone size, V gene, CDR3 length, D gene, J gene, CDR3 DNA, CDR3 protein. A D gene is named only where the DNA matches it firmly. The size entry is marked missing in some rows and otherwise reads once, few, many or a size class.

>NA|TRBV2|16|NA|TRBJ1-2
TGTGCCAGCAGTGTCGGTGGGGCCCCCGGGAACTATGGCTACACCTTC
CASSVGGAPGNYGYTF
>NA|TRBV20-1|11|NA|TRBJ1-1
TGCAGTGCTAGCAAGCCCCCTGAAGCTTTCTTT
CSASKPPEAFF
>NA|TRBV7-8|17|NA|TRBJ1-1
TGTGCCAGCAGCCCCCATACATCAGGATTCCAGAACACTGAAGCTTTCTTT
CASSPHTSGFQNTEAFF
>few|TRBV11-2|14|NA|TRBJ1-3
TGTGCCAGCAGCCCGGACAGAAGTTCAAACACCATATATTTT
CASSPDRSSNTIYF
>NA|TRBV15|15|NA|TRBJ2-1
TGTGCCACCAGCAGACTCCCAGCCCCCGGCGGTGAGCAGTTCTTC
CATSRLPAPGGEQFF
>NA|TRBV3-1/TRBV3-2|17|TRBD2|TRBJ2-5
TGTGCCAGCAGCGAAGGGTTAGCGGGAAAGGACCAAGAGACCCAGTACTTC
CASSEGLAGKDQETQYF
>few|TRBV10-2|14|NA|TRBJ1-4
TGCGCCAGCAGTGAGGCGGGGGCGGGGGAAAAACTGTTTTTT
CASSEAGAGEKLFF
>NA|TRBV5-1|14|TRBD1|TRBJ2-7
TGCGCCAGCAGCCTGGGGACAGGGCAGGGCGAGCAGTACTTC
CASSLGTGQGEQYF
>once|TRBV7-6|14|TRBD1|TRBJ2-5
TGTGCCAGCAGCGCGAGACAGGGACAAGAGACCCAGTACTTC
CASSARQGQETQYF
>NA|TRBV2|17|NA|TRBJ2-7
TGTGCCAGCAGTGGCACCCGATTCGGCGGGACCGCCTACGAGCAGTACTTC
CASSGTRFGGTAYEQYF
>NA|TRBV27|16|NA|TRBJ2-5
TGTGCCAGCAGTTCTTCTAGAGCCACGATCGGGGAGACCCAGTACTTC
CASSSSRATIGETQYF
>NA|TRBV30|13|NA|TRBJ1-4
TGTGCCTGGAGTGTCCAGGAATATGAAAAACTGTTTTTT
CAWSVQEYEKLFF
>NA|TRBV6-2/TRBV6-3|16|NA|TRBJ2-5
TGTGCCAGCAGTTACCCCGCCGGGGGGCTAGAAGAGACCCAGTACTTC
CASSYPAGGLEETQYF
>NA|TRBV23-1|20|TRBD2|TRBJ2-1
TGCGCCAGCAGTCAAACAACAGCGACTAGCGGGGGACCTTTCTACAATGAGCAGTTCTTC
CASSQTTATSGGPFYNEQFF
>NA|TRBV6-1|15|TRBD1|TRBJ1-1
TGTGCCAGCAGTGACAGGGGGGCTATGAACACTGAAGCTTTCTTT
CASSDRGAMNTEAFF
>NA|TRBV13|14|NA|TRBJ2-5
TGTGCCAGCAGCCCCCCCGCCGAGGGAGGGACCCAGTACTTC
CASSPPAEGGTQYF
>NA|TRBV5-1|17|NA|TRBJ2-2
TGCGCCAGCAGCTTCGCCGTTAGCGCAAAGATTACCGGGGAGCTGTTTTTT
CASSFAVSAKITGELFF
>NA|TRBV30|17|NA|TRBJ1-6
TGTGCCTGGAGGCTCTCCCCTCAGGGTACCTATAATTCACCCCTCCACTTT
CAWRLSPQGTYNSPLHF
>NA|TRBV5-1|15|NA|TRBJ2-1
TGCGCCAGCAGCTTGGGAGCGGGCCCCTACAATGAGCAGTTCTTC
CASSLGAGPYNEQFF
>NA|TRBV18|13|NA|TRBJ1-5
TGTGCCAGCTCACCAAGTACAGATCAGCCCCAGCATTTT
CASSPSTDQPQHF
>NA|TRBV4-3|17|NA|TRBJ2-2
TGCGCCAGCAGCCAAGTCGAGTATTTTCCGAACACCGGGGAGCTGTTTTTT
CASSQVEYFPNTGELFF
>NA|TRBV30|15|TRBD2|TRBJ2-7
TGTGCCTGGAGTTCACCTAGCGGGGTTCCCTACGAGCAGTACTTC
CAWSSPSGVPYEQYF
>NA|TRBV7-2|15|NA|TRBJ2-7
TGTGCCAGCAGCTTAGACCAACCGGGGTCCTACGAGCAGTACTTC
CASSLDQPGSYEQYF
>NA|TRBV19|14|NA|TRBJ1-4
TGTGCCAGTAGTTTCAGGTCTTATAATGAAAAACTGTTTTTT
CASSFRSYNEKLFF
>NA|TRBV6-2/TRBV6-3|15|TRBD1|TRBJ2-7
TGTGCCAGCAGTAACGTGGACAGGGGAATCAACGAGCAGTACTTC
CASSNVDRGINEQYF
>NA|TRBV11-3|15|TRBD2|TRBJ2-3
TGTGCCAGCAGCTTAGGACTAGCGGGGTCAGATACGCAGTATTTT
CASSLGLAGSDTQYF
>NA|TRBV19|17|NA|TRBJ1-6
TGTGCCAGTAGTACGCCGGGACCTCGGGCGGGAAATTCACCCCTCCACTTT
CASSTPGPRAGNSPLHF
>NA|TRBV6-5|15|NA|TRBJ1-5
TGTGCCAGCAGGGGATCGGGGGGGGGCCAAGAGCCCCAGCATTTT
CASRGSGGGQEPQHF
>NA|TRBV10-2|15|TRBD1|TRBJ1-1
TGCGCCACCTACCCGGGGCAGGGGGAGAACACTGAAGCTTTCTTT
CATYPGQGENTEAFF
>NA|TRBV7-2|17|NA|TRBJ1-4
TGTGCCAGCAGCTTAGCGGGGCGGACAGCCGGTAATGAAAAACTGTTTTTT
CASSLAGRTAGNEKLFF
>NA|TRBV29-1|13|TRBD1|TRBJ2-5
TGCAGCGCGGGACAGGGTACAGGGGAGACCCAGTACTTC
CSAGQGTGETQYF
>NA|TRBV20-1|15|NA|TRBJ1-5
TGCAGTGCTAGTTCGCCGGGGGAATTCCGGCAGCCCCAGCATTTT
CSASSPGEFRQPQHF
>NA|TRBV27|15|NA|TRBJ2-2
TGTGCCAGCAGATCAGGAGCGGTGGACACCGGGGAGCTGTTTTTT
CASRSGAVDTGELFF
>once|TRBV6-6|14|NA|TRBJ1-5
TGTGCCAGCAGTCCCCTCCTTGGCAATCAGCCCCAGCATTTT
CASSPLLGNQPQHF
>NA|TRBV3-1/TRBV3-2|16|NA|TRBJ1-2
TGTGCCAGCAGCCCCCAGATGGGCAGGGGAGGGAGAGGCTACACCTTC
CASSPQMGRGGRGYTF
>once|TRBV15|18|TRBD1|TRBJ1-3
TGTGCCACCGGACCCAGGGGGACAGGGGCTCTCTCTGGAAACACCATATATTTT
CATGPRGTGALSGNTIYF
>NA|TRBV6-1|15|TRBD1|TRBJ1-1
TGTGCCAGCAGTGAATTTTCAGGGGGCTTAACTGAAGCTTTCTTT
CASSEFSGGLTEAFF
>once|TRBV19|13|NA|TRBJ1-1
TGTGCCAGTAGCTTGCAGGGTACCACTGAAGCTTTCTTT
CASSLQGTTEAFF
>few|TRBV11-2|15|NA|TRBJ2-2
TGTGCCAGCAGCTTAGGGGGGGGCCCCCTGGGGGAGCTGTTTTTT
CASSLGGGPLGELFF
>NA|TRBV5-8|16|TRBD2|TRBJ2-1
TGTGCCAGCAGCCCCTTAGCGGGAGCGAAGTACAATGAGCAGTTCTTC
CASSPLAGAKYNEQFF
>NA|TRBV28|15|TRBD2|TRBJ2-7
TGTGCCAGCAGTGGTGGACTAGCGGGAGGGTACGAGCAGTACTTC
CASSGGLAGGYEQYF
>once|TRBV7-2|16|NA|TRBJ1-6
TGTGCCAGCAGCTTGGCAGGGGTCTCCTATAATTCACCCCTCCACTTT
CASSLAGVSYNSPLHF
>NA|TRBV5-1|14|NA|TRBJ1-1
TGCGCCAGCAGCTTCCCAGGGGCCGGGTATGAAGCTTTCTTT
CASSFPGAGYEAFF
>NA|TRBV19|15|TRBD1|TRBJ2-5
TGTGCCAGTAGCACCGGGACAGGGGACCAAGAGACCCAGTACTTC
CASSTGTGDQETQYF
>once|TRBV18|14|TRBD1|TRBJ2-7
TGTGCCAGCTCAAGCGGACAGGAAAGCAACGAGCAGTACTTC
CASSSGQESNEQYF
>NA|TRBV15|15|NA|TRBJ1-5
TGTGCCACCAGCAGAGAGAGTAATAGCAATCAGCCCCAGCATTTT
CATSRESNSNQPQHF
>NA|TRBV3-1/TRBV3-2|14|TRBD1|TRBJ1-2
TGTGCCAGCAGCCAGGTCAGGGGGAACTATGGCTACACCTTC
CASSQVRGNYGYTF
>NA|TRBV7-3|15|NA|TRBJ2-3
TGTGCCAGCAGCGAGCAGGGTGCTAGCACAGATACGCAGTATTTT
CASSEQGASTDTQYF